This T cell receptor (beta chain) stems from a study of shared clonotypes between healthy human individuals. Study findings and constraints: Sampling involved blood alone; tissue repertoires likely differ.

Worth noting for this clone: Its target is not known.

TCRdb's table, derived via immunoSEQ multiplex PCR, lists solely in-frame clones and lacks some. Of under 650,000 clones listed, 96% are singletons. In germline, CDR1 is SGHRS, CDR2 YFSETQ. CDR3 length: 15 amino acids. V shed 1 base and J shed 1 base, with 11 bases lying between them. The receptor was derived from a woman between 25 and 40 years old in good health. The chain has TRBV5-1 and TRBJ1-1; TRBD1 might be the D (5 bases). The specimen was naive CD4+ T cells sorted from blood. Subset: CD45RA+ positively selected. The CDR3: CASSLYGGENTEAFF. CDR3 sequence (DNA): TGCGCCAGCAGCTTGTACGGGGGAGAGAACACTGAAGCTTTCTTT.